Listed here are 4 T cell receptor beta chains from one sample, sequenced in a study of blood T cells in healthy people across ages. The authors ran a second PCR of about 7 to 12 cycles using a sample-barcoded 5' primer and a J-beta primer mix. Via MiXCR, TCRdb re-called the 5' RACE reads, giving one row per CDR3 protein. This table holds 1.5 million to 2 million distinct CDR3 sequences, about 39% found once. The sequenced material came from blood. The receptors were sampled from a human donor in good health.

This clonotype was counted between two and nine times. The chain combines TRBV18 with TRBJ2-1, with 7 positions matching TRBD1. This CDR3 has 12 residues. The V gene end was trimmed by 3 bases and the J gene end by 15 bases; junction bases not matched to a gene: 8. Per the germline V gene, CDR1 is KGHSH and CDR2 is LQKENI. The CDR3 nucleotides read TGTGCCAGCTCACCGCCAGGGGGAATATGGTTCTTC. It yields the protein CASSPPGGIWFF.

V gene TRBV9 combines with J gene TRBJ2-1; D not certain. The V gene's germline CDR1 is SGDLS and CDR2 YYNGEE. The germline V and J ends were trimmed by 0 bases and 2 bases, with 9 bases remaining between them. This CDR3 contains 15 residues. The CDR3: CASSVDSSAYNEQFF. Written as DNA, the CDR3 is TGTGCCAGCAGCGTAGATAGCAGCGCCTACAATGAGCAGTTCTTC. The whole variable domain, remainder taken from reference TRBV9 and TRBJ2-1, is DSGVTQTPKHLITATGQRVTLRCSPRSGDLSVYWYQQSLDQGLQFLIQYYNGEERAKGNILERFSAQQFPDLHSELNLSSLELGDSALYFCASSVDSSAYNEQFFGPGTRLTVL.

The genes are TRBV20-1 and TRBJ2-5, with 10 nucleotides matching TRBD2. The V and J ends lost 5 bases and 3 bases, in that order; junction bases with no gene match: 6. This CDR3 spans 14 amino acids. The germline V gene encodes CDR1 DFQATT and CDR2 SNEGSKA (reference sequence). The CDR3 protein is CSAGLTSGKETQYF. The DNA for the CDR3 is TGCAGTGCTGGCTTAACTAGCGGGAAAGAGACCCAGTACTTC.

At least ten counts were recorded for this clonotype. The chain has TRBV7-6 and TRBJ1-6, with a weak D call TRBD1 (5 bases). CDR1 is SGHVS, CDR2 FNYEAQ, per germline. The CDR3 covers 13 residues. V lost 5 bases to trimming and J lost 10 bases, with 12 bases between them. CDR3 nucleotide sequence: TGTGCCAGCAGCACCCGACAGTTATCACCCCTCCACTTT. Encoded protein: CASSTRQLSPLHF.